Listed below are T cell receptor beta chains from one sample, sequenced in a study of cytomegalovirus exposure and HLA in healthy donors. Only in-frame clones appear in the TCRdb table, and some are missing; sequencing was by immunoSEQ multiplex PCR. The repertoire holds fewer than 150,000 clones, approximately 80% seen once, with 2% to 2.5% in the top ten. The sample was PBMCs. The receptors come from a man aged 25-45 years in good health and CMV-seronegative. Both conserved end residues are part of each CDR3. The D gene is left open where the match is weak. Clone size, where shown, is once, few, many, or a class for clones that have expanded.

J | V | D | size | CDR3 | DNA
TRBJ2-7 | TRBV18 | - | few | CASSPAGSSYEQYF | TGTGCCAGCTCACCGGCAGGATCCTCCTACGAGCAGTACTTC
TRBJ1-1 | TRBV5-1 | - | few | CASSLQGSNTEAFF | TGCGCCAGCAGCTTACAGGGATCGAACACTGAAGCTTTCTTT
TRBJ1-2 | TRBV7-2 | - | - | CASSLDPGYGYTF | TGTGCCAGCAGCTTAGATCCAGGCTATGGCTACACCTTC
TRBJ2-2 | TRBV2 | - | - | CASSYLALNTGELFF | TGTGCCAGCAGTTACTTAGCGCTAAACACCGGGGAGCTGTTTTTT
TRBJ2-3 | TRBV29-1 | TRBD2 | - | CSVASGTSDTDTQYF | TGCAGCGTTGCCTCCGGGACTAGCGACACAGATACGCAGTATTTT
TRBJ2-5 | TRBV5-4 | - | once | CASSSQETQYF | TGTGCCAGCAGCTCTCAAGAGACCCAGTACTTC
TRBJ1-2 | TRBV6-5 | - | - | CASSSRGMGYTF | TGTGCCAGCAGTTCCAGAGGTATGGGCTACACCTTC
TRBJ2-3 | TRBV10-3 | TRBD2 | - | CAAAGTSDTDTQYF | TGTGCCGCAGCCGGGACTAGCGACACAGATACGCAGTATTTT
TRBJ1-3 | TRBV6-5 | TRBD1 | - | CASIDRVNTIYF | TGTGCCAGCATCGACAGGGTGAACACCATATATTTT
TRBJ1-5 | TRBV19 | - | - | CASSRPTGGSRTQHF | TGTGCCAGTAGTAGACCGACAGGCGGGTCTAGGACCCAGCATTTT
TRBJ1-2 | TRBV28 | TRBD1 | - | CASSFGTGDGYVDYTF | TGTGCCAGCAGTTTTGGGACAGGGGACGGTTATGTTGACTACACCTTC
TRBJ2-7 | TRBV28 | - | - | CASSPRVDPAYEQYF | TGTGCCAGCAGTCCCAGGGTTGACCCTGCCTACGAGCAGTACTTC
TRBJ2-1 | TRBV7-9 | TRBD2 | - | CASSFSGLAGGGYNEQFF | TGTGCCAGCAGCTTCTCGGGACTAGCGGGAGGAGGCTACAATGAGCAGTTCTTC
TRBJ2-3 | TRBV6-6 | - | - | CAVRGVGTDTQYF | TGTGCCGTACGGGGAGTGGGCACAGATACGCAGTATTTT
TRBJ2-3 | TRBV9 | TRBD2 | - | CASSKYQREGREDTQYF | TGTGCCAGCAGCAAATATCAGCGGGAGGGCCGTGAAGATACGCAGTATTTT